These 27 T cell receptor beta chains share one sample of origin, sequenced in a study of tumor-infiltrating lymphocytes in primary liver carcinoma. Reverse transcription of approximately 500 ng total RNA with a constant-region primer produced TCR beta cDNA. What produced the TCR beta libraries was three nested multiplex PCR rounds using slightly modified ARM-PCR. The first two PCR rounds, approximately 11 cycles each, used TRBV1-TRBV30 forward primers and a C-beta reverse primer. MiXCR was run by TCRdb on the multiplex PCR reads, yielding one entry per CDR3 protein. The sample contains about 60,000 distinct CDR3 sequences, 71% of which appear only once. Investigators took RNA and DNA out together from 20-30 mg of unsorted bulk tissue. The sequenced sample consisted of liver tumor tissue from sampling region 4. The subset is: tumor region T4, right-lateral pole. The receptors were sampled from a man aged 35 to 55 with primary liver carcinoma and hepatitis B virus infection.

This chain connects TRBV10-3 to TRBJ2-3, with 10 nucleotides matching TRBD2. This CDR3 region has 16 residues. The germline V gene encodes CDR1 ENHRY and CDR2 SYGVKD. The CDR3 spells CVIRHTSGASTDTQYF. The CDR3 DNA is TGTGTTATCAGACACACTAGCGGGGCTAGCACAGATACGCAGTATTTT.

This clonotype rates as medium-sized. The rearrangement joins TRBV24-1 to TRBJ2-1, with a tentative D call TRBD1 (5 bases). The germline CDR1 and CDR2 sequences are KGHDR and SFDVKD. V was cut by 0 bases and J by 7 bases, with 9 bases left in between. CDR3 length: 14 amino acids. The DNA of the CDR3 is TGTGCCACCAGTGATTTGTCAGGGAAGAATGAGCAGTTCTTC. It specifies CATSDLSGKNEQFF.

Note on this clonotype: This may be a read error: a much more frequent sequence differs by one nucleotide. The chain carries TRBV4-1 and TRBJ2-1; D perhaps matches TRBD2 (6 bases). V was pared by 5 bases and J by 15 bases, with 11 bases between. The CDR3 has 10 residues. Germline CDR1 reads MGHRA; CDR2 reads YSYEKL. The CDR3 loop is CASSAGRRFF. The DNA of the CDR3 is TGCGCCAGCAGCGCGGGACGGCGGTTCTTC.

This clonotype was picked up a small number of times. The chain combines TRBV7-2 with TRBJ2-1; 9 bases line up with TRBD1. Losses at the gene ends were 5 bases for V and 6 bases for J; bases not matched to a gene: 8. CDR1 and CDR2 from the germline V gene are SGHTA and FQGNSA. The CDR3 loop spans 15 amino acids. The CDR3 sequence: CASSAPGQGGNEQFF. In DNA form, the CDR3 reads TGTGCCAGCAGCGCTCCGGGACAGGGTGGCAATGAGCAGTTCTTC.

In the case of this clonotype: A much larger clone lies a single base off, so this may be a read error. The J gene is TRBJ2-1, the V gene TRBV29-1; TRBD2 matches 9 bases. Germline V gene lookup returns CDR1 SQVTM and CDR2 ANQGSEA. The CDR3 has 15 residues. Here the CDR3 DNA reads TGCGGCGTTGAGGTGGGCGGGAGGGACAGCGGTGAGCAGTTCTTC. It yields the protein CGVEVGGRDSGEQFF.

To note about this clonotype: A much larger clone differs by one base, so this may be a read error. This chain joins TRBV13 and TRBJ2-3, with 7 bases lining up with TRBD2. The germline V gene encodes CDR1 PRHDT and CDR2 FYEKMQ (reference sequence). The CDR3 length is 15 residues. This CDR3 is CASGQGGRGTDTQYF. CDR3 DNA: TGCGCCAGCGGTCAAGGAGGGAGGGGCACAGATACGCAGTATTTT. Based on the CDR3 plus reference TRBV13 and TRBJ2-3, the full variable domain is AAGVIQSPRHLIKEKRETATLKCYPIPRHDTVYWYQQGPGQDPQFLISFYEKMQSDKGSIPDRFSAQQFSDYHSELNMSSLELGDSALYFCASGQGGRGTDTQYFGPGTRLTVL.

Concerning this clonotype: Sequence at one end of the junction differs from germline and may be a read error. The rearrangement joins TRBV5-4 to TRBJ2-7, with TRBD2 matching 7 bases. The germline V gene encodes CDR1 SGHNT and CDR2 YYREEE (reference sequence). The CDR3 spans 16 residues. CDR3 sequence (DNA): TGTGCCAGCAGCTTTGGGCAAGCGGGATCAGCCTACGAGCAGTATTTC. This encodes CASSFGQAGSAYEQYF.

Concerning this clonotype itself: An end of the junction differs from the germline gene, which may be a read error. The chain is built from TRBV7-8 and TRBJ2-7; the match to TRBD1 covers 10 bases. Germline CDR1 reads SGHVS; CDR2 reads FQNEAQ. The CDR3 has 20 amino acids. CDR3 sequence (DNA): TGTGCCAGCAGCTTAGGTTGCGGGACAGGGGCATGGAGGAGCTCCTATGAGCAGTACTTC. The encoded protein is CASSLGCGTGAWRSSYEQYF.

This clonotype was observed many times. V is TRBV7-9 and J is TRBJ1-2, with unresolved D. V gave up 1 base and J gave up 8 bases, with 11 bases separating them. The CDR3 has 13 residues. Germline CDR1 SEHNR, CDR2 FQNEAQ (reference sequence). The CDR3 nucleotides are TGTGCCAGCAGCTTAGGACGACCGTCAGGCTACACCTTC. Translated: CASSLGRPSGYTF.

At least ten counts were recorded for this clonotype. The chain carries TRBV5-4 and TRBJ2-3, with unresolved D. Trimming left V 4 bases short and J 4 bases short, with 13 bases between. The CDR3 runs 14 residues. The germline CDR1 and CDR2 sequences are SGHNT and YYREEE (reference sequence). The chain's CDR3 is CASSGPTDPDTQYF. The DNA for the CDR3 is TGTGCCAGCAGCGGACCGACCGACCCAGATACGCAGTATTTT.

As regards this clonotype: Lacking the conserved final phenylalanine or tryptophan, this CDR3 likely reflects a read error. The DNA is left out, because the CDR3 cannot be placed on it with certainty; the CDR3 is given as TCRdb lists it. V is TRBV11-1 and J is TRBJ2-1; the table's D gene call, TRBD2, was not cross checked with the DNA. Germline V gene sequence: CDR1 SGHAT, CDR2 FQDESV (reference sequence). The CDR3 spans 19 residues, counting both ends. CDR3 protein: CASSTSGTVKSPIWNELFV.

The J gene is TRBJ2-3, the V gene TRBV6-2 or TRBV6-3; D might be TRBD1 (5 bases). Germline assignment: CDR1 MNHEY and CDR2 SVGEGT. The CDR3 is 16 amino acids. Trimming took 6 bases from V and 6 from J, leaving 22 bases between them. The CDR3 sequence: CASSFVGHGAMDTQYF. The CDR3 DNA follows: TGTGCCAGCAGCTTCGTGGGGCATGGGGCAATGGATACGCAGTATTTT.

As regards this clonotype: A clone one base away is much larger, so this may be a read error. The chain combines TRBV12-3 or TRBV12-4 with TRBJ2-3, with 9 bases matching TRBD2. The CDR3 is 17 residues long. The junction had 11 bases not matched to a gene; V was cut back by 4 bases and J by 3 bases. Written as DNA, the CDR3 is TGTGCCAGCAGTTCCCCAATTAGCGGGAGAAGTACAGATACGCAGTATTTT. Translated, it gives CASSSPISGRSTDTQYF.

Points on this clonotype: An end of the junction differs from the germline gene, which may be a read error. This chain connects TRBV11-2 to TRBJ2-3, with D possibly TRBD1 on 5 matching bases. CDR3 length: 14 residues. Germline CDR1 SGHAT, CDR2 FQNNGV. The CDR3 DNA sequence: TGTGCCAGCAGCTTAAACGGACAAGGGGATACACAGTATTTT. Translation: CASSLNGQGDTQYF.

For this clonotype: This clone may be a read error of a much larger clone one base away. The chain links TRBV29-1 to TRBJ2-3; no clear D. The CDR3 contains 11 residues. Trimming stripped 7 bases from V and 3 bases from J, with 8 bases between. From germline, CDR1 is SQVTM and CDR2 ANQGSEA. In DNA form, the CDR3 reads TGCAGCGCGGTAAAGACAGATACGCAGTATTTT. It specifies CSAVKTDTQYF.

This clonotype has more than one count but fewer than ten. CDR3 nucleotides: TGCAGCGTCCATAAGACCAGAGGCGGCGATGAGCAGTTCTTC. Protein product: CSVHKTRGGDEQFF. The chain combines TRBV29-1 with TRBJ2-1; D remains unclear. Germline CDR1 is SQVTM and CDR2 is ANQGSEA. The CDR3 is made up of 14 amino acids. Trimming removed 6 bases from V and 8 bases from J, with 20 bases in between.

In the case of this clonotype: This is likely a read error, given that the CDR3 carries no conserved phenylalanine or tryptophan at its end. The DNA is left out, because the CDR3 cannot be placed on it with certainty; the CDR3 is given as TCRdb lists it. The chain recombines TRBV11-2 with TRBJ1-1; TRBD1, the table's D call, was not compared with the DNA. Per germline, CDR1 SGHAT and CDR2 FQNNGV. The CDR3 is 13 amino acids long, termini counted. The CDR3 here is CASGWGVNLEVFS.

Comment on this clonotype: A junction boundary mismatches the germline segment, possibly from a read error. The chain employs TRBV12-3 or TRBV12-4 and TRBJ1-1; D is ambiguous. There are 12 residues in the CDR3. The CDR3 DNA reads TGTGCCAGCAATTTAAAGAACACTGAAGTTTTCTTT. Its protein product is CASNLKNTEVFF.

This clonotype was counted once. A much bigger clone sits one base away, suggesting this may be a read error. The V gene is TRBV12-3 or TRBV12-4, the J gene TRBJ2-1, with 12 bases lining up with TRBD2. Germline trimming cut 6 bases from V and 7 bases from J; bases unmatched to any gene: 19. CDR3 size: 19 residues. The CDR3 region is CASRLLLRGLAGNCNEQFF. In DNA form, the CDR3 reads TGTGCCAGCAGGTTACTCTTGCGCGGACTAGCGGGAAATTGTAATGAGCAGTTCTTC.

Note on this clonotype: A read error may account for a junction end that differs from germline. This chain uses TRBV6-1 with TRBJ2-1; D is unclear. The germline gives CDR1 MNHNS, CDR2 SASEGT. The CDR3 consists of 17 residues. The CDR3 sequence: CTSIEAQGSFSYNEQFF. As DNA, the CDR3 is TGTACCAGCATTGAAGCGCAAGGTAGCTTCTCGTACAATGAGCAGTTCTTC.

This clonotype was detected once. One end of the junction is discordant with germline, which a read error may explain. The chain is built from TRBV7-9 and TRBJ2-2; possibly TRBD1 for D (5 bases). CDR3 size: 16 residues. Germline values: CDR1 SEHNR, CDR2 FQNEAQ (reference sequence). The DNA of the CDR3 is TGTGCCAGCAACTTAGCTCTTCAGGGTTGGACAGGGGAGCTGTTTTTT. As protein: CASNLALQGWTGELFF. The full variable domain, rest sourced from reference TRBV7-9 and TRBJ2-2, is DTGVSQNPRHKITKRGQNVTFRCDPISEHNRLYWYRQTLGQGPEFLTYFQNEAQLEKSRLLSDRFSAERPKGSFSTLEIQRTEQGDSAMYLCASNLALQGWTGELFFGEGSRLTVL.

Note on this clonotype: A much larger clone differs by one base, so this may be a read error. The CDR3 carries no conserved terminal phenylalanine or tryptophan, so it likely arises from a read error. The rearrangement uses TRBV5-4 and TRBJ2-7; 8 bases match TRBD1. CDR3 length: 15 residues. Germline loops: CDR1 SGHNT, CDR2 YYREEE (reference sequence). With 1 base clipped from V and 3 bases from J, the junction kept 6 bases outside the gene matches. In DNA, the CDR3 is TGTGCCAGCAGCTTGACGGGACAGGATCTCTACGAGCAGTACCTC. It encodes CASSLTGQDLYEQYL.

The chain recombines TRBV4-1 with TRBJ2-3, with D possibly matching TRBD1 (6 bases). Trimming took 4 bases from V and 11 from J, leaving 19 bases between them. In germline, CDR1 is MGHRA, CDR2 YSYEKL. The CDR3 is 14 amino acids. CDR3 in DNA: TGCGCCAGCAGCCGAGGCTCGATGGGGGCTATGCAGTATTTT. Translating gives CASSRGSMGAMQYF.

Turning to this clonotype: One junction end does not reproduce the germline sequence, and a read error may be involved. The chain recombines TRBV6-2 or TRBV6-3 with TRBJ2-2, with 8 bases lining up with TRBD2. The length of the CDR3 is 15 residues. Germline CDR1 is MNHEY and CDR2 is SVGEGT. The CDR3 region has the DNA TGTGCCAGCAGAGAAGCGGGAGTAGGACCCGGGGTGCTGTTTTTT. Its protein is CASREAGVGPGVLFF.

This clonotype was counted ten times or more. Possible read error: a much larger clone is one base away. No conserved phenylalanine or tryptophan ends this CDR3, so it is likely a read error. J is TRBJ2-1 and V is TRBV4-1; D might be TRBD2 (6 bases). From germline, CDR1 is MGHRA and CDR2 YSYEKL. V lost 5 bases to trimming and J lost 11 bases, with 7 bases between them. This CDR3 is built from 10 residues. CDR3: CASSAGQQFL. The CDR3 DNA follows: TGCGCCAGCAGCGCGGGACAGCAGTTCTTG.

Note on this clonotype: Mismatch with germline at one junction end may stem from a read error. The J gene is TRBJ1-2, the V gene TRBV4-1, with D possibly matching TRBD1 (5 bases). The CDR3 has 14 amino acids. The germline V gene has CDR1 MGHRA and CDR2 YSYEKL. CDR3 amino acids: CASTQGVRNYGYAF. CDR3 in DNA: TGCGCCAGCACCCAAGGGGTCAGGAACTATGGCTACGCCTTC.

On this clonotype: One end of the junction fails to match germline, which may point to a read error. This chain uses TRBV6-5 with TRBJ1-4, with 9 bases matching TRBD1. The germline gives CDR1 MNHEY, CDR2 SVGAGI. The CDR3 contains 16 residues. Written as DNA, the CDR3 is TGTGCCAGCAGTTACGAACACAGGGGGCGCGATGAAAAACTGTTCTTT. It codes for CASSYEHRGRDEKLFF.